The clone carrying this T cell receptor beta chain was counted ten times or more. Antigen specificity is unknown. Regions amplified from RNA transcripts were the TCR beta CDR3 regions. The HTBI primer set served for first-round RT-PCR of the TCR CDR3. TCRdb used MiXCR to reprocess the multiplex PCR reads, holding one entry per CDR3 protein. The sample shows 300,000 to 350,000 distinct CDR3 sequences, over 15% of them seen only once. These data originate in a study of T cells in Graves' hyperthyroidism and ophthalmopathy. Findings of the study overall: Most thyroid-expanded clonotypes above 0.001 were also found in blood. Model output signaled ophthalmopathy a median 6.5 months ahead of onset.

The germline CDR1 and CDR2 sequences are ENHRY and SYGVKD. This CDR3 region has 15 residues. With 0 bases removed from V and 1 base from J, the gap between germline ends came to 9 bases. This clonotype was sampled from a woman aged 40 to 49 with Graves' ophthalmopathy. The V and J genes are TRBV10-3 and TRBJ1-1; D perhaps matches TRBD1 (5 bases). Sequenced material: blood. The CDR3 DNA sequence: TGTGCCATCAGTGAGTCGTATCAGGGGAACACTGAAGCTTTCTTT. This translates into CAISESYQGNTEAFF.